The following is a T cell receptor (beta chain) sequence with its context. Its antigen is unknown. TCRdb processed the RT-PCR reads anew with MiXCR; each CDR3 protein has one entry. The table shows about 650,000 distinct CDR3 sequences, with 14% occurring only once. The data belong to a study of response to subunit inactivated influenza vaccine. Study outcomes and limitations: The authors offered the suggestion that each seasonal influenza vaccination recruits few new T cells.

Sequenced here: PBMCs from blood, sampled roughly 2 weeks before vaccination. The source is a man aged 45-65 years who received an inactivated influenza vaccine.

CDR3 sequence (DNA): TGTGCCAGCAGTGTTCAGAGGGCGGGCAATCAGCCCCAGCATTTT. It translates to CASSVQRAGNQPQHF. The chain links TRBV2 to TRBJ1-5; D ambiguous. The CDR3 contains 15 residues. Trimming cost V 4 bases and J 2 bases, with 12 bases left between them. Germline V gene data show CDR1 as SNHLY and CDR2 as FYNNEI.